This T cell receptor beta chain was sequenced in a study of cytotoxic CD8 clonotypes in ibrutinib-treated CLL. Study overall: Mean per-sample yields comprised about 280,000 productive templates and tens of thousands of productive rearrangements.

Some clones are missing from TCRdb's copy, which holds only in-frame ones; the method was immunoSEQ multiplex PCR. The data hold under 35,000 clones, with about 70% observed a single time. Findings of the study overall: Sustained-remission patients were sampled at different times than progressing patients were.

The table lists this clone with a few counts. What it recognizes is unknown. Trimming took 6 bases from V and 4 from J; bases not matched to a gene: 10. There are 16 residues in the CDR3. Germline V gives CDR1 MNHEY, CDR2 SMNVEV (reference sequence). The chain employs TRBV27 and TRBJ1-5; 9 bases match TRBD1. Sample: PBMCs, taken after 24 months of ibrutinib treatment. The clonotype was recovered from a human donor with chronic lymphocytic leukemia. The CDR3 DNA sequence: TGTGCCAGCAGAAGACAGGGGGATCCTCGAAATCAGCCCCAGCATTTT. This sequence encodes CASRRQGDPRNQPQHF.